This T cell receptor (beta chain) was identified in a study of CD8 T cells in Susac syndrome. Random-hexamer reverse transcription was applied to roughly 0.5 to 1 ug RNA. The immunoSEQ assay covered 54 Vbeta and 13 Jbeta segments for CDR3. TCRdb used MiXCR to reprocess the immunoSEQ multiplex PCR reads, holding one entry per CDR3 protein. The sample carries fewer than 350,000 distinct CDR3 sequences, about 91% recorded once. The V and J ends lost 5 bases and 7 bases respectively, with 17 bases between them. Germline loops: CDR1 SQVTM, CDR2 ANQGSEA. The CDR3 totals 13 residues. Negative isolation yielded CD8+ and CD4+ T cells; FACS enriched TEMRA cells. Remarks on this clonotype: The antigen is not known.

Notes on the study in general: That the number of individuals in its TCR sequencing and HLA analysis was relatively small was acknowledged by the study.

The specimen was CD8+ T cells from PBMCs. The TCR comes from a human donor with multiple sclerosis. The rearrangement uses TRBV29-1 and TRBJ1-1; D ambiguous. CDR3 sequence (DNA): TGCAGCGTTTGGAGGATGGGCCTCTATGAAGCTTTCTTT. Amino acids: CSVWRMGLYEAFF.